The subject of this entry is one TCR beta chain. The data were obtained in a study of T cells after yellow fever vaccination. Study-wide context: Preparation of the low-cell-number fractions used SMART-Seq v4 Ultra Low Input.

TCRdb analysed the 5' RACE reads with MiXCR anew, one entry per CDR3 protein. The sample lists hundreds of thousands of distinct CDR3 sequences, roughly 14% occurring once. The CDR3 runs to 16 residues. Trimming cost V 7 bases and J 3 bases; bases outside gene matches: 11. The TCR sequence derives from a man under 40 who received the YFV17D yellow fever vaccine. The source material was PBMCs, sampled on the day of the yellow fever booster vaccination. The chain carries TRBV12-3 or TRBV12-4 and TRBJ2-1; 8 bases align to TRBD2. In DNA form, the CDR3 reads TGTGCCAGCATCGAGGGCAGCGGGAGATTCTACAATGAGCAGTTCTTC. It translates to CASIEGSGRFYNEQFF.